What follows are 3 T cell receptor beta chains derived from one specimen sequenced in a study of OX40 agonist ivuxolimab in advanced cancers. Libraries were prepared by immunoSEQ multiplex PCR; TCRdb keeps only in-frame clonotypes and omits some of them. The repertoire has tens of thousands of clones, roughly 88% of them found once; the top ten carry about 56%. The sample in question was CD4+ or CD8+ T cells sorted from blood, obtained in a trial of the OX40 agonist ivuxolimab. Source of these receptors: an adult with an advanced solid tumor such as melanoma, head and neck, liver or kidney cancer.

This clone has only a few counts. The V gene is TRBV9, the J gene TRBJ2-1; 13 bases are shared with TRBD2. V was pared by 0 bases and J by 5 bases, with 2 bases of the junction left unmatched. The germline V gene encodes CDR1 SGDLS and CDR2 YYNGEE. The CDR3 has 16 residues. The CDR3 DNA sequence: TGTGCCAGCAGCGTAGTGGGACTAGCGGGACACAATGAGCAGTTCTTC. This gives the protein CASSVVGLAGHNEQFF.

V is TRBV9 and J is TRBJ2-7; 9 bases are a match to TRBD1. The CDR3 is made up of 14 amino acids. V dropped 0 bases and J dropped 5; count of bases not matched to a gene: 3. The germline V gene has CDR1 SGDLS and CDR2 YYNGEE. This CDR3 is CASSVGDRVHEQYF. CDR3 sequence (DNA): TGTGCCAGCAGCGTAGGGGACAGGGTCCACGAGCAGTACTTC.

The V gene is TRBV5-1, the J gene TRBJ2-5; 8 nucleotides line up with TRBD1. The CDR3 spans 16 residues. V gave up 0 bases and J gave up 3 bases; unmatched junction bases: 7. The germline V gene encodes CDR1 SGHRS and CDR2 YFSETQ. The CDR3 bases are TGCGCCAGCAGCTTGGAGGGCAGGGGGCTCGAAGAGACCCAGTACTTC. Encoded protein: CASSLEGRGLEETQYF.